These 6 T cell receptor beta chains share one sample of origin, sequenced in a study of T cell repertoires in ileal Crohn's disease. The repertoire was sequenced with immunoSEQ multiplex PCR; TCRdb's copy has only in-frame clones and lacks some. Of more than 9,500 clones in the sample, around 86% were seen once. Indicated time point: neoterminal ileum biopsy at postoperative endoscopy, about 6 months after surgery. The sample consisted of ileal tissue. The receptors derive from an adult with Crohn's disease.

As regards this clone: This likely comes from a read error, as the CDR3 has no conserved phenylalanine or tryptophan at its end. This chain's CDR3 is CASSSGVLYGYTS. DNA of the CDR3: TGTGCCAGCAGTTCAGGGGTTCTGTATGGCTACACCTCC. V gene TRBV6-1 combines with J gene TRBJ1-2; D perhaps matches TRBD1 (6 bases). The CDR3 covers 13 residues. The germline V and J ends were trimmed by 5 bases and 5 bases, with 12 bases remaining between them. Germline V gene lookup returns CDR1 MNHNS and CDR2 SASEGT.

The chain recombines TRBV10-3 with TRBJ2-7; 9 bases align to TRBD2. Germline V CDR1 and CDR2: ENHRY, SYGVKD. There are 14 residues in the CDR3. V trimming: 3 bases; J trimming: 6 bases; junction bases outside the gene matches: 6. In nucleotides, the CDR3 is TGTGCCATCAGTGAAGGGACTAGCTGGGGCGAGCAGTACTTC. It codes for CAISEGTSWGEQYF.

This clone was recorded a few times. This rearrangement joins TRBV27 to TRBJ2-7; TRBD2 agrees at 9 bases. Germline V CDR1 and CDR2: MNHEY, SMNVEV (reference sequence). The J segment lost 4 bases and the V segment lost 6 bases, leaving 7 bases of the junction unmatched. This CDR3 spans 14 amino acids. CDR3 in amino acids: CASRTGLAGYEQYF. CDR3 coding DNA: TGTGCCAGCAGGACGGGACTAGCCGGGTACGAGCAGTACTTC.

The V and J genes are TRBV30 and TRBJ2-5, with 14 nucleotides matching TRBD2. The CDR3 runs to 12 residues. The germline gives CDR1 GTSNPN, CDR2 SVGIG (reference sequence). J was trimmed by 7 bases and V by 5 bases; bases with no gene match: 0. The CDR3 DNA reads TGTGCCTGGGGACTAGCGGGAGGGACCCAGTACTTC. This translates into CAWGLAGGTQYF.

V and J are TRBV18 and TRBJ2-7; possibly TRBD2 for D (5 bases). Germline CDR1 and CDR2: KGHSH and LQKENI. V shed 6 bases and J shed 6 bases, with 18 bases lying between them. The CDR3 spans 14 residues. The CDR3 is CASSSPGMNGEQYF. Written as DNA, the CDR3 is TGTGCCAGCTCCTCTCCCGGGATGAATGGCGAGCAGTACTTC.

The chain carries TRBV7-8 and TRBJ1-1; D unclear. Germline V gene data show CDR1 as SGHVS and CDR2 as FQNEAQ. Between the trimmed V and J ends, which lost 1 base and 2 bases, there was a span of 5 bases. The CDR3 length is 13 residues. CDR3 loop: CASSLDSNTEAFF. The CDR3 region has the DNA TGTGCCAGCAGCTTAGACAGCAACACTGAAGCTTTCTTT.